The present T cell receptor (beta chain) was sequenced within a study of CD8 T cells in Susac syndrome. cDNA came from approximately 0.5 to 1 ug RNA primed by random hexamers. TCRdb processed the immunoSEQ multiplex PCR reads anew with MiXCR; each CDR3 protein has one entry. The sample lists 95,000 to 150,000 distinct CDR3 sequences, around 94% occurring once. This CDR3 is built from 17 residues. V was clipped by 0 bases and J by 0 bases, with 15 bases between them. Germline loops: CDR1 DFQATT, CDR2 SNEGSKA (reference sequence). This clonotype was detected once. The J gene is TRBJ2-4, the V gene TRBV20-1, with D maybe TRBD1 (6 bases). Sequenced material: CD4+ T cells from PBMCs. This TCR was recovered from a human donor in good health. CDR3 in amino acids: CSARDRRTVVAKNIQYF. The CDR3 bases are TGCAGTGCTAGAGATCGTAGGACAGTCGTAGCCAAAAACATTCAGTACTTC.